What follows are 17 T cell receptor beta chains derived from one specimen sequenced in a study of blood T cell repertoires in COVID-19. Here immunoSEQ multiplex PCR was the method, and the copy in TCRdb shows in-frame clones only, minus some. The table shows nearly 110,000 clones, with 88% occurring only once. Sequencing used peripheral blood. Every receptor here comes from a man aged 50-60 years with active or convalescent COVID-19.

The chain recombines TRBV7-2 with TRBJ2-1; weak D call: TRBD2 (5 bases). The V gene lost 3 bases and the J gene lost 4 bases, with 13 bases spanning the gap. The CDR3 spans 15 residues. CDR1 is SGHTA and CDR2 is FQGNSA in the germline V gene. The chain's CDR3 is CASSFTSGAYNEQFF. The CDR3 nucleotides read TGTGCCAGCAGCTTTACCAGCGGAGCGTACAATGAGCAGTTCTTC.

The chain employs TRBV7-8 and TRBJ1-5, with D possibly TRBD1 on 5 matching bases. The germline V gene encodes CDR1 SGHVS and CDR2 FQNEAQ. This CDR3 region has 14 residues. Trimming removed 3 bases at V and 6 bases at J, with 12 bases between. CDR3 sequence (DNA): TGTGCCAGCAGCTTGGACATCACCGTTCAGCCCCAGCATTTT. Protein sequence: CASSLDITVQPQHF.

CDR3 DNA sequence: TGTGCCAGCAGCCCGACTAGCGGGAGGGCTGAGACCCAGTACTTC. As protein: CASSPTSGRAETQYF. This rearrangement joins TRBV5-4 to TRBJ2-5; 14 bases line up with TRBD2. The CDR3 is made up of 15 amino acids. CDR1 and CDR2 from the germline V gene are SGHNT and YYREEE (reference sequence). Trimming at V came to 4 bases and at J to 5 bases, leaving 4 bases not matched to a gene.

This sequence joins TRBV19 and TRBJ1-2; D is perhaps TRBD1 (6 bases). The CDR3 consists of 15 residues. V lost 4 bases, J lost 2 bases, and 14 bases lay in between. Germline V gene sequence: CDR1 LNHDA, CDR2 SQIVND (reference sequence). This CDR3 reads CASSKPGQINYGYTF. CDR3 sequence (DNA): TGTGCCAGTAGTAAGCCGGGACAAATAAACTATGGCTACACCTTC.

The V call is TRBV2, the J call TRBJ1-5; TRBD1 aligns across 11 bases. Unmatched junction bases numbered 1, after V lost 6 bases and J lost 6 bases. Germline lookup yields CDR1 SNHLY and CDR2 FYNNEI. The CDR3 has 13 residues. CDR3 loop: CASRGQGGQPQHF. The CDR3 nucleotides read TGTGCCAGCAGGGGACAGGGGGGTCAGCCCCAGCATTTT.

The chain combines TRBV2 with TRBJ1-2, with D possibly matching TRBD1 (6 bases). The ends were cut back, 3 bases at V and 8 bases at J, with 13 bases in the middle. Germline assignment: CDR1 SNHLY and CDR2 FYNNEI. The CDR3 has 13 amino acids. CDR3 protein: CASSDTGYRGYTF. CDR3 DNA sequence: TGTGCCAGCAGTGATACAGGGTACCGAGGCTACACCTTC. The full variable domain, its missing parts supplied by reference TRBV2 and TRBJ1-2, is EPEVTQTPSHQVTQMGQEVILRCVPISNHLYFYWYRQILGQKVEFLVSFYNNEISEKSEIFDDQFSVERPDGSNFTLKIRSTKLEDSAMYFCASSDTGYRGYTFGSGTRLTVV.

This chain links TRBV24-1 with TRBJ1-5; D unclear. The ends were cut back, 6 bases at V and 4 bases at J, with 9 bases in the middle. Germline V gene sequence: CDR1 KGHDR, CDR2 SFDVKD. This CDR3 has 13 amino acids. The CDR3 reads CATSNSPNQPQHF. The DNA of the CDR3 is TGTGCCACCAGTAACAGCCCAAATCAGCCCCAGCATTTT.

This clone came up a few times. The chain carries TRBV5-1 and TRBJ2-5; D is unclear. Trimming took off 0 bases at V and 5 bases at J, with 14 bases between the two ends. The CDR3 is 15 amino acids. Germline-derived CDR1 and CDR2 are SGHRS and YFSETQ. CDR3: CASSLATRRRETQYF. The CDR3 region has the DNA TGCGCCAGCAGCTTGGCGACCCGTAGGCGGGAGACCCAGTACTTC.

V usage is TRBV6-5 and J usage is TRBJ1-6; 8 bases line up with TRBD1. The ends lost 3 bases at V and 10 bases at J; junction bases unmatched: 8. Germline V gene data show CDR1 as MNHEY and CDR2 as SVGAGI. The CDR3 spans 15 residues. This CDR3 reads CASSYAGTGRSPLHF. CDR3 sequence (DNA): TGTGCCAGCAGTTATGCGGGGACAGGAAGGTCACCCCTCCACTTT.

The rearrangement uses TRBV9 and TRBJ2-7; possible D gene TRBD2, 7 bases. The V gene lost 3 bases and the J gene lost 7 bases, with 20 bases spanning the gap. Per germline, CDR1 SGDLS and CDR2 YYNGEE. This CDR3 region has 15 residues. The CDR3 DNA reads as TGTGCCAGCAGCGCAGAGGGGGGGGCCCCGGAGGAGCAGTACTTC. Protein product: CASSAEGGAPEEQYF.

The V and J genes are TRBV28 and TRBJ1-2, with D unresolved. The V gene's germline CDR1 is MDHEN and CDR2 SYDVKM. V lost 6 bases, J lost 8 bases, and 13 bases lay in between. This CDR3 has 12 residues. The CDR3, as DNA: TGTGCCAGCAGAACCCAGAGAGGAGGCTACACCTTC. It translates to CASRTQRGGYTF.

A remark on this clone: The same CDR3 is also encoded by other DNA sequences in this sample. Here the CDR3 reads CASSIQGWTEAFF. CDR3 nucleotides: TGTGCCAGTAGTATCCAGGGGTGGACTGAAGCTTTCTTT. The gene calls are TRBV19 and TRBJ1-1; the D gene is possibly TRBD1 (6 bases). The CDR3 is 13 residues long. Trimming cost V 3 bases and J 5 bases, with 10 bases left between them. CDR1 and CDR2 (germline): LNHDA, SQIVND (reference sequence).

This clone came up a few times. The J gene is TRBJ2-2, the V gene TRBV19; the D gene is possibly TRBD2 (6 bases). The CDR3 is 14 residues long. Germline V lookup: CDR1 LNHDA, CDR2 SQIVND (reference sequence). V was cut by 5 bases and J by 2 bases, with 9 bases left in between. The CDR3 sequence: CASSEGTNTGELFF. The DNA of the CDR3 is TGTGCCAGTAGTGAGGGGACTAACACCGGGGAGCTGTTTTTT.

This clone was observed once. This chain joins TRBV6-5 and TRBJ2-7, with TRBD2 as a possible D gene (5 bases). Trimming pared 6 bases from V and 4 bases from J, leaving 10 bases between. The CDR3 length is 12 residues. Germline CDR1 reads MNHEY; CDR2 reads SVGAGI. CDR3 loop: CASSGDVYEQYF. The CDR3 DNA is TGTGCCAGCAGCGGGGATGTATACGAGCAGTACTTC.

DNA for the CDR3: TGTGCCAGCAGTAGTAGGGGCCCAAAGAATCAGCCCCAGCATTTT. Translated, it gives CASSSRGPKNQPQHF. V is TRBV6-6 and J is TRBJ1-5; possibly TRBD1 for D (5 bases). CDR3 length: 15 amino acids. Germline V CDR1 and CDR2: MNHNY, SVGAGI (reference sequence). With 5 bases removed from V and 4 bases from J, the gap between germline ends came to 15 bases.

V usage is TRBV5-8 and J usage is TRBJ1-4; D might be TRBD1 (5 bases). There are 15 residues in the CDR3. The germline V and J ends were trimmed by 0 bases and 8 bases, with 14 bases remaining between them. Germline V lookup: CDR1 SGHTS, CDR2 YDEGEE. CDR3 sequence: CASSLGTGRGEKLFF. DNA for the CDR3: TGTGCCAGCAGCTTGGGGACCGGGAGGGGCGAAAAACTGTTTTTT.

The chain has TRBV12-5 and TRBJ2-2; D is ambiguous. The CDR3 totals 14 residues. V lost 7 bases, J lost 1 base, and 10 bases lay in between. The germline V gene has CDR1 LGHNT and CDR2 FRNRAP. The DNA of the CDR3 is TGTGCTAGTGAAGCTGAACTGAACACCGGGGAGCTGTTTTTT. Residues: CASEAELNTGELFF. The complete variable domain, with remaining parts taken from reference TRBV12-5 and TRBJ2-2, reads DARVTQTPRHKVTEMGQEVTMRCQPILGHNTVFWYRQTMMQGLELLAYFRNRAPLDDSGMPKDRFSAEMPDATLATLKIQPSEPRDSAVYFCASEAELNTGELFFGEGSRLTVL.